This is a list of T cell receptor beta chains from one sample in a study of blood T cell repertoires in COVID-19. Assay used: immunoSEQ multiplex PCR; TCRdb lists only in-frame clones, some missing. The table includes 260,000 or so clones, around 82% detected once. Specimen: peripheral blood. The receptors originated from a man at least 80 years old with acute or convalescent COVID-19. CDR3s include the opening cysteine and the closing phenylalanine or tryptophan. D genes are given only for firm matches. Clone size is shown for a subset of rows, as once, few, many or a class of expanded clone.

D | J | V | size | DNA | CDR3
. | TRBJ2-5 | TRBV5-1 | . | TGCGCCAGCAGCCCCGGACAACCGACAGAGACCCAGTACTTC | CASSPGQPTETQYF
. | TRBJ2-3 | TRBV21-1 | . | TGTGCCAGCAGCAAAAAGGCCCCGGGACTAGCGGGAGGGCCCCCGCCAGATACGCAGTATTTT | CASSKKAPGLAGGPPPDTQYF
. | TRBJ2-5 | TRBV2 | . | TGTGCCAGCAGTGAGGTGGACAGGAGGGGGACCCAGTACTTC | CASSEVDRRGTQYF
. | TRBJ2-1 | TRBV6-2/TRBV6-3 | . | TGTGCCAGCAGCCCGGACTCAATTTCCTACAATGAGCAGTTCTTC | CASSPDSISYNEQFF
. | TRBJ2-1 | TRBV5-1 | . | TGCGCCAGCAGCGCCGGACAGACGGAGCAGTTCTTC | CASSAGQTEQFF
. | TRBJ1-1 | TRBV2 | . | TGTGCCAGCAAAGTCCAGGGAAGGGAAAACACTGAAGCTTTCTTT | CASKVQGRENTEAFF
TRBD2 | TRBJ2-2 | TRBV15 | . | TGTGCCACCAGCAGAGACCAAGCGGGATCGGGGAGGAAGCTGTTTTTT | CATSRDQAGSGRKLFF
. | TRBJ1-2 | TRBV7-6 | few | TGTGCCAGCAGCCCCCGGGACACCCTTAACTATGGCTACACCTTC | CASSPRDTLNYGYTF
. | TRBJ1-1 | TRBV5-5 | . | TGTGCCAGCAGCCCTTTTCGGGGCACTGAAGCTTTCTTT | CASSPFRGTEAFF
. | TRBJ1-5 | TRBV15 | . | TGTGCCACAACTACAGACAGATCCGATCAGCCCCAGCATTTT | CATTTDRSDQPQHF
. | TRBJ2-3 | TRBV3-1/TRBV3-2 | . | TGTGCCAGCAGCCCCCCTCCTGGGCGAACGCAGTATTTT | CASSPPPGRTQYF
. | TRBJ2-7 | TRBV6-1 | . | TGTGCCAGCAGTGAAGGACAGAACCACGAGCAGTACTTC | CASSEGQNHEQYF
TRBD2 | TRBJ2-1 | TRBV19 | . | TGTGCCAGTAGTTGGCTCCGGGGGGGAAACAATGAGCAGTTCTTC | CASSWLRGGNNEQFF
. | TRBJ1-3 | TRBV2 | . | TGTGCCAGCAGTGAATCCGGGAAAGGTGGAAACACCATATATTTT | CASSESGKGGNTIYF
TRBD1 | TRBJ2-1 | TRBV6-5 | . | TGTGCCAGCAGTTCCGGGGACAGGGGAGGGCGGAAGCAGTTCTTC | CASSSGDRGGRKQFF